The 8 T cell receptor beta chains below come from one sample, sequenced in a study of CD8 T cells in ankylosing spondylitis. What these receptors recognize is not known. TCRdb passed the 5' RACE reads through MiXCR, listing each CDR3 protein once. The sample consists of around 890,000 distinct CDR3 sequences, 12% of them appearing once. Study results and limitations: Blood from ankylosing spondylitis patients appeared to carry a characteristic roughly 8-variant TCR beta motif.

Sequencing used blood, either unsorted or a sorted T cell fraction (not recorded which). Receptor source: a male donor with ankylosing spondylitis.

This clonotype turned up a few times. This rearrangement joins TRBV21-1 to TRBJ1-1; the DNA was not compared with TRBD1, the D call given in the table. TRBV21-1 counts as a pseudogene. This CDR3 comprises 14 residues. The CDR3 sequence is CASRQRGGRGEAFF. For the CDR3, the DNA is TGTGCCAGCAGGCAGAGGGGGGGGAGAGGTGAAGCTTTCTTT.

The CDR3 DNA sequence: TGCAGTGCAACTAGCGGGAACCCAGATACGCAGTATTTT. This translates into CSATSGNPDTQYF. This rearrangement joins TRBV20-1 to TRBJ2-3; 10 bases line up with TRBD2. This CDR3 spans 13 amino acids. Germline CDR1 and CDR2: DFQATT and SNEGSKA (reference sequence). Losses at the gene ends were 6 bases for V and 4 bases for J; bases not matched to a gene: 4.

The chain links TRBV18 to TRBJ2-5; D is undetermined. Trimming shortened V by 3 bases and J by 4 bases, and 9 bases separated the two germline ends. This CDR3 is 13 amino acids long. The germline gives CDR1 KGHSH, CDR2 LQKENI. The CDR3 coding sequence is TGTGCCAGCTCACCCGGTAATCGAGAGACCCAGTACTTC. Protein sequence: CASSPGNRETQYF.

In this sample, this clonotype turned up many times. The V and J genes are TRBV10-1 and TRBJ1-6; a possible D gene is TRBD1 (5 bases). V lost 3 bases and J 10 bases, leaving 10 bases between the germline ends. The CDR3 contains 13 residues. The germline CDR1 and CDR2 sequences are WNHNN and SYGVQD (reference sequence). The CDR3 nucleotides read TGCGCCAGCAGTGATCGGGGGGAGTCACCCCTCCACTTT. Residues: CASSDRGESPLHF.

This clonotype was observed a handful of times. The CDR3 bases are TGTGCCAGCAGGCTTCCTGGCGGGAGCAACGAGCAGTACTTC. It translates to CASRLPGGSNEQYF. The J gene is TRBJ2-7, the V gene TRBV28; TRBD2 agrees at 7 bases. Germline lookup yields CDR1 MDHEN and CDR2 SYDVKM. This CDR3 contains 14 residues. The V gene end was trimmed by 6 bases and the J gene end by 5 bases; junction bases not matched to a gene: 10.

This clonotype was seen many times. The chain joins TRBV10-3 to TRBJ2-5; 9 bases match TRBD1. This CDR3 is 14 amino acids long. V lost 4 bases to trimming and J lost 2 bases; unmatched junction nucleotides: 2. Germline lookup yields CDR1 ENHRY and CDR2 SYGVKD. The CDR3 nucleotides are TGTGCCATCAGTGCGGACAGGGGACAAGAGACCCAGTACTTC. Translation: CAISADRGQETQYF.

This clonotype was found many times. The rearrangement joins TRBV20-1 to TRBJ2-3, with TRBD2 matching 11 bases. Germline V gives CDR1 DFQATT, CDR2 SNEGSKA (reference sequence). This CDR3 spans 14 amino acids. The V and J ends lost 1 base and 4 bases, in that order; junction bases with no gene match: 1. CDR3 DNA: TGCAGTGCTAGAGTAGCGGGAGGGCCAGATACGCAGTATTTT. Translated: CSARVAGGPDTQYF.

The V and J genes are TRBV11-2 and TRBJ2-3; tentative D call: TRBD2 (6 bases). Trimming removed 1 base from V and 6 bases from J, with 14 bases in between. The CDR3 is 15 residues long. Per germline, CDR1 SGHAT and CDR2 FQNNGV. DNA of the CDR3: TGTGCCAGCAGCTTAGGCGGGGAAACCCACGATACGCAGTATTTT. It encodes CASSLGGETHDTQYF.